This T cell receptor (beta chain) was identified in a study of shared clonotypes between healthy human individuals. Study-level results: A generally larger estimated richness was seen in naive subsets than in memory subsets.

Here immunoSEQ multiplex PCR was the method, and the copy in TCRdb shows in-frame clones only, minus some. The data show roughly 1,100,000 clones, about 74% seen once. The CDR3 covers 15 residues. V shed 11 bases, J shed 4 bases, and the junction held 11 bases outside the gene matches. Germline CDR1 is MDHEN and CDR2 is SYDVKM. Regarding this clone: Its antigen is not identified.

The J gene is TRBJ2-1, the V gene TRBV28, with 10 bases fitting TRBD2. The sequence was collected from a young man in good health. The sample taken for sequencing was memory CD4+ T cells sorted from blood. This sample's subset: CD45RA-negative fraction. The CDR3 DNA reads as TGTGCCGCCCCCGCTAGCGGGGGACCATACAATGAGCAGTTCTTC. Translated, it gives CAAPASGGPYNEQFF.